Each of the 23 T cell receptor beta chains below was sequenced from the same sample in a study of response to subunit inactivated influenza vaccine. TCRdb independently ran MiXCR on the RT-PCR reads; one entry per CDR3 protein. This sample yields 500,000 to 750,000 distinct CDR3 sequences, of which approximately 14% are seen a single time; over 8.5% belongs to the top ten. This specimen consisted of PBMCs from blood, obtained approximately 13 days after vaccination. These receptors were taken from a man aged 50-60 years who received an inactivated influenza vaccine.

This clonotype was picked up a small number of times. This chain uses TRBV4-2 with TRBJ1-2; TRBD1 might be the D (5 bases). Looked up from germline, CDR1 is LGHNA and CDR2 is YNFKEQ. Trimming pared 0 bases from V and 1 base from J, leaving 12 bases between. This CDR3 has 16 amino acids. The chain's CDR3 is CASSQDYAGNNYGYTF. CDR3 bases: TGTGCCAGCAGCCAAGATTATGCAGGGAATAACTATGGCTACACCTTC.

This clonotype came up a few times. The chain couples TRBV28 to TRBJ1-2; the D gene is possibly TRBD1 (6 bases). V lost 5 bases and J 10 bases, leaving 14 bases between the germline ends. Germline CDR1 reads MDHEN; CDR2 reads SYDVKM. This CDR3 comprises 12 residues. CDR3 nucleotide sequence: TGTGCCAGCAGTCAGCAGGACAGTTTCTACACCTTC. This codes for CASSQQDSFYTF.

A few counts support this clonotype. This sequence joins TRBV20-1 and TRBJ2-7, with TRBD1 matching 9 bases. Germline V gene lookup returns CDR1 DFQATT and CDR2 SNEGSKA (reference sequence). Trimming took 2 bases from V and 1 from J; bases not matched to a gene: 6. The CDR3 is 15 residues long. CDR3 loop: CSARSGDRVSYEQYF. The CDR3 DNA is TGCAGTGCTAGATCGGGGGACAGGGTATCCTACGAGCAGTACTTC.

This clonotype was seen a few times. The J gene is TRBJ2-3, the V gene TRBV5-1, with 9 bases fitting TRBD1. The CDR3 loop spans 17 amino acids. Germline CDR1 is SGHRS and CDR2 is YFSETQ. V lost 2 bases to trimming and J lost 2 bases; unmatched junction nucleotides: 9. The CDR3 coding sequence is TGCGCCAGCAGCTTTATGGCCCGGACAGGGGCCACAGATACGCAGTATTTT. Its translation: CASSFMARTGATDTQYF.

The V and J genes are TRBV21-1 and TRBJ2-1. TRBV21-1 is marked as a pseudogene. This CDR3 is 15 amino acids long. CDR3 in DNA: TGTGCCAGCAGCACAAGGGGGAAATCCTACAATGAGCAGTTCTTC. Protein sequence: CASSTRGKSYNEQFF.

This clonotype occurred a few times. The gene calls are TRBV7-2 and TRBJ2-7; TRBD2 might be the D (5 bases). The CDR3 is 12 residues long. Trimming took off 5 bases at V and 5 bases at J, with 10 bases between the two ends. CDR1 is SGHTA, CDR2 FQGNSA, per germline. The CDR3 sequence: CASSPWGDEQYF. CDR3 DNA: TGTGCCAGCAGCCCCTGGGGAGACGAGCAGTACTTC.

This clonotype was seen ten or more times. This chain links TRBV12-3 or TRBV12-4 with TRBJ1-1; D might be TRBD1 (6 bases). This CDR3 is built from 13 residues. V gave up 3 bases and J gave up 8 bases, with 13 bases separating them. For the CDR3, the DNA is TGTGCCAGCAGTTTGGGGGGGGGGCTCGAAGCTTTCTTT. Translating gives CASSLGGGLEAFF.

The rearrangement uses TRBV20-1 and TRBJ2-1; either TRBD1 or TRBD2 may fit D (5 bases each). The CDR3 loop spans 18 amino acids. Trimming removed 0 bases from V and 0 bases from J, with 18 bases in between. The V gene's germline CDR1 is DFQATT and CDR2 SNEGSKA (reference sequence). CDR3 sequence: CSARDLSGTQGSYNEQFF. As DNA, the CDR3 is TGCAGTGCTAGAGATCTCTCCGGGACCCAAGGCTCCTACAATGAGCAGTTCTTC.

The V gene is TRBV20-1, the J gene TRBJ1-3; D is unresolved. Germline CDR1 is DFQATT and CDR2 is SNEGSKA (reference sequence). The CDR3 loop spans 13 amino acids. The V end lost 0 bases, the J end lost 3 bases, and 6 bases lay between the germline ends. CDR3 in amino acids: CSARDSYGNTIYF. CDR3 nucleotide sequence: TGCAGTGCTAGAGACAGTTATGGAAACACCATATATTTT.

J is TRBJ2-2 and V is TRBV5-1; D perhaps matches TRBD2 (6 bases). The CDR3 runs to 15 residues. V was clipped by 1 base and J by 4 bases, with 11 bases between them. Germline V gene lookup returns CDR1 SGHRS and CDR2 YFSETQ. The CDR3 DNA sequence: TGCGCCAGCAGCTTGTCGGGAGTGACCACCGGGGAGCTGTTTTTT. It yields the protein CASSLSGVTTGELFF.

This chain joins TRBV12-3 or TRBV12-4 and TRBJ2-3, with D perhaps matching TRBD1 (5 bases). V was clipped by 6 bases and J by 4 bases, with 17 bases between them. The CDR3 totals 15 residues. Here the CDR3 reads CASSSVGVDADTQYF. The CDR3 nucleotides read TGTGCCAGCAGCTCGGTAGGGGTAGATGCAGATACGCAGTATTTT.

This clonotype was seen only a few times. This chain uses TRBV7-2 with TRBJ2-2, with 7 bases fitting TRBD1. The ends lost 6 bases at V and 3 bases at J; junction bases unmatched: 10. The V gene's germline CDR1 is SGHTA and CDR2 FQGNSA. CDR3 length equals 16 residues. CDR3 in DNA: TGTGCCAGCAGTCGACCGGGACAGATGGACACCGGGGAGCTGTTTTTT. Encoded protein: CASSRPGQMDTGELFF.

V and J are TRBV28 and TRBJ2-2, with 7 bases that match TRBD2. The J segment lost 4 bases and the V segment lost 4 bases, leaving 6 bases of the junction unmatched. The CDR3 consists of 15 residues. The germline V gene has CDR1 MDHEN and CDR2 SYDVKM. The CDR3 spells CASSSPPGGTGELFF. The CDR3 nucleotides are TGTGCCAGCAGTTCCCCCCCGGGGGGCACCGGGGAGCTGTTTTTT.

The chain carries TRBV9 and TRBJ2-2; 11 nucleotides agree with TRBD2. The CDR3 sequence is 18 residues long. Germline CDR1 reads SGDLS; CDR2 reads YYNGEE. The junction had 5 bases not matched to a gene; V was cut back by 0 bases and J by 1 base. The CDR3 coding sequence is TGTGCCAGCAGCGTAGTACTAGCGGGGGCGGGGAACACCGGGGAGCTGTTTTTT. This codes for CASSVVLAGAGNTGELFF.

This clonotype was counted a few times. The rearrangement uses TRBV7-2 and TRBJ1-1; D is uncertain. Trimming cost V 5 bases and J 0 bases, with 13 bases left between them. Germline V gene sequence: CDR1 SGHTA, CDR2 FQGNSA. The CDR3 runs 15 residues. CDR3 sequence reads: CASSPPILLNTEAFF. The CDR3 DNA is TGTGCCAGCAGCCCACCGATCTTATTGAACACTGAAGCTTTCTTT.

This clonotype was seen a handful of times. The chain is built from TRBV29-1 and TRBJ2-3, with D maybe TRBD2 (6 bases). This CDR3 spans 14 amino acids. Germline CDR1 reads SQVTM; CDR2 reads ANQGSEA. Trimming cost V 7 bases and J 4 bases, with 18 bases left between them. This chain's CDR3 is CSAQPGASADTQYF. The CDR3, as DNA: TGCAGCGCCCAGCCCGGGGCTAGCGCAGATACGCAGTATTTT.

This clonotype has only a few counts. The chain's CDR3 is CASSLVAGSTYEQYF. The DNA of the CDR3 is TGTGCCAGCAGCTTAGTAGCGGGATCCACCTACGAGCAGTACTTC. The gene calls are TRBV7-6 and TRBJ2-7; 8 bases are a match to TRBD2. Germline CDR1 and CDR2: SGHVS and FNYEAQ. Trimming at V came to 1 base and at J to 2 bases, leaving 4 bases not matched to a gene. The CDR3 length is 15 residues.

There are a few counts of this clonotype. J is TRBJ1-4 and V is TRBV5-1, with D tentatively TRBD1 (6 bases). Germline values: CDR1 SGHRS, CDR2 YFSETQ. The CDR3 extends over 13 amino acids. V gave up 8 bases and J gave up 5 bases, with 13 bases separating them. The CDR3 nucleotides read TGCGCCAGTCAGACAGGATCGAATGAAAAACTGTTTTTT. Translated, it gives CASQTGSNEKLFF.

This clonotype has a handful of counts. V is TRBV25-1 and J is TRBJ2-7; the D gene is possibly TRBD2 (6 bases). V was trimmed by 2 bases and J by 3 bases, leaving 11 bases between them. Per the germline V gene, CDR1 is MGHDK and CDR2 is SYGVNS. The CDR3 is 14 residues long. CDR3 protein: CASSERWRDYEQYF. The CDR3, as DNA: TGTGCCAGCAGTGAAAGGTGGAGGGACTACGAGCAGTACTTC.

The J gene is TRBJ2-3, the V gene TRBV5-5, with D possibly being TRBD2 (6 bases). Germline V gene data show CDR1 as SGHKS and CDR2 as YYEKEE (reference sequence). V shed 0 bases and J shed 1 base, with 9 bases lying between them. This CDR3 region has 15 residues. CDR3: CASSLVPGGTDTQYF. DNA of the CDR3: TGTGCCAGCAGCTTGGTTCCGGGGGGCACAGATACGCAGTATTTT.

The genes are TRBV11-2 and TRBJ2-1; D remains unclear. CDR3 length: 11 amino acids. V lost 5 bases, J lost 9 bases, and 8 bases lay in between. From germline, CDR1 is SGHAT and CDR2 FQNNGV. CDR3 DNA: TGTGCCAGCAGCCGAGGTACTGAGCAGTTCTTC. Translating gives CASSRGTEQFF.

This clonotype has just one count. The V gene is TRBV5-1, the J gene TRBJ2-5; no clear D. V was trimmed by 0 bases and J by 5 bases, leaving 11 bases between them. The CDR3 contains 14 residues. Germline CDR1 reads SGHRS; CDR2 reads YFSETQ. CDR3 coding DNA: TGCGCCAGCAGCTTGGTCGCCTCCCGGGAGACCCAGTACTTC. This codes for CASSLVASRETQYF.

The chain uses TRBV29-1 and TRBJ2-4, with a weak D call TRBD2 (6 bases). The CDR3 has 16 residues. Trimming took 0 bases from V and 0 from J, leaving 12 bases between them. Germline V gene lookup returns CDR1 SQVTM and CDR2 ANQGSEA. The CDR3, as DNA: TGCAGCGTTGAAGATGGCGGGAACCTAGCCAAAAACATTCAGTACTTC. Its protein product is CSVEDGGNLAKNIQYF.